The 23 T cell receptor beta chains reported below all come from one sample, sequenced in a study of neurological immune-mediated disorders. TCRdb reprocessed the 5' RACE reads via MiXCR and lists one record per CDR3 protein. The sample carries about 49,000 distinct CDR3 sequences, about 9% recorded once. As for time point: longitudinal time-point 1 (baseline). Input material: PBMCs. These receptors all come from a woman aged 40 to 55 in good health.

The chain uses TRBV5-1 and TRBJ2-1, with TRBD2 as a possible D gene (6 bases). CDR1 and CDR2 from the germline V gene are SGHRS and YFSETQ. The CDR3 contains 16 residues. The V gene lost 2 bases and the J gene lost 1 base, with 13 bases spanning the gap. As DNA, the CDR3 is TGCGCCAGCAGCTTCGGGGGATGGCTGTCCTACAATGAGCAGTTCTTC. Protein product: CASSFGGWLSYNEQFF.

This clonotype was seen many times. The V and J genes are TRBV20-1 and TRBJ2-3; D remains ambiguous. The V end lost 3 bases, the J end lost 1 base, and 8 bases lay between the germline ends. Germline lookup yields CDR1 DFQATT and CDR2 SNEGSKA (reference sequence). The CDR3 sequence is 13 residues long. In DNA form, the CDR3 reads TGCAGTGCTAGCCAGTTAGGCACAGATACGCAGTATTTT. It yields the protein CSASQLGTDTQYF.

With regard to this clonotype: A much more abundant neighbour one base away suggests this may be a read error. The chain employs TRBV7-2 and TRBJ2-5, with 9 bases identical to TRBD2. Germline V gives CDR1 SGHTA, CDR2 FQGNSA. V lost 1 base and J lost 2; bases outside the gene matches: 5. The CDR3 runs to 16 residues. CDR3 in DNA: TGTGCCAGCAGCTTAGTCGGCGGGGGGGCACAAGAGACCCAGTACTTC. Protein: CASSLVGGGAQETQYF.

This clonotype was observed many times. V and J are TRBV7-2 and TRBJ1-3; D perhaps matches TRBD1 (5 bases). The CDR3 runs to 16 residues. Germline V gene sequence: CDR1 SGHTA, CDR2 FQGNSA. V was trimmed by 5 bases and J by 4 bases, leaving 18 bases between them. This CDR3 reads CASSDHGTASGNTIYF. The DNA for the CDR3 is TGTGCCAGCAGCGACCACGGGACGGCCAGCGGAAACACCATATATTTT. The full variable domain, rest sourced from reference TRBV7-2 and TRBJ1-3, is GAGVSQSPSNKVTEKGKDVELRCDPISGHTALYWYRQSLGQGLEFLIYFQGNSAPDKSGLPSDRFSAERTGGSVSTLTIQRTQQEDSAVYLCASSDHGTASGNTIYFGEGSWLTVV.

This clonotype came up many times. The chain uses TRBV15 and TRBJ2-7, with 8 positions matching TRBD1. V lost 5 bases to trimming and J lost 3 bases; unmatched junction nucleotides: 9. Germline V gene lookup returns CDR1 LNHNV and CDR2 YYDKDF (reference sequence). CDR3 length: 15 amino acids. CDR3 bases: TGTGCCACCAGCCCGGGCAGGGGGCTGTTCTACGAGCAGTACTTC. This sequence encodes CATSPGRGLFYEQYF.

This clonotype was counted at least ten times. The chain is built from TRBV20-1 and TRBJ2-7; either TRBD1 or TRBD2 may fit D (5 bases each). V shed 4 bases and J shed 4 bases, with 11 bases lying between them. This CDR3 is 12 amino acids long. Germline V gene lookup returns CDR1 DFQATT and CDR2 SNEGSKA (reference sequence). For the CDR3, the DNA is TGCAGTGCTACCGGGACCTCATACGAGCAGTACTTC. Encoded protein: CSATGTSYEQYF.

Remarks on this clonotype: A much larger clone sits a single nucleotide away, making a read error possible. The CDR3 spells CASSTGGASNEQLF. CDR3 bases: TGTGCCAGCAGTACCGGGGGGGCCTCGAATGAGCAGTTATTC. The V call is TRBV7-8, the J call TRBJ2-1, with 8 nucleotides matching TRBD2. The CDR3 runs 14 residues. From germline, CDR1 is SGHVS and CDR2 FQNEAQ.

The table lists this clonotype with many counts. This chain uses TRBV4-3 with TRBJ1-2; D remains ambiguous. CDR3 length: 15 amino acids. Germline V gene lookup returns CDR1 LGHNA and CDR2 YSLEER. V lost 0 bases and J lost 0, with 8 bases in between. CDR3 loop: CASSQDRSTNYGYTF. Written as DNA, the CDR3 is TGCGCCAGCAGCCAAGATCGTAGTACTAACTATGGCTACACCTTC.

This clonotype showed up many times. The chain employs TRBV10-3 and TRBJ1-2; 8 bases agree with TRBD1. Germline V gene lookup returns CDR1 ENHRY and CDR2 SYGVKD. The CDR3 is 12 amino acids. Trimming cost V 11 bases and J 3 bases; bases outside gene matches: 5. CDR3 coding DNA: TGTGCCTCCGGGGGACAGGACTATGGCTACACCTTC. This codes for CASGGQDYGYTF.

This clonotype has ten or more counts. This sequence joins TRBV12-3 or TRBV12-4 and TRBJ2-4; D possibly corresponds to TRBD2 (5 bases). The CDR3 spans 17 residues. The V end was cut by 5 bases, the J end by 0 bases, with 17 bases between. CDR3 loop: CASSPERTRLAKNIQYF. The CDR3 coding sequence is TGTGCCAGCAGTCCCGAGAGGACTCGCCTAGCCAAAAACATTCAGTACTTC.

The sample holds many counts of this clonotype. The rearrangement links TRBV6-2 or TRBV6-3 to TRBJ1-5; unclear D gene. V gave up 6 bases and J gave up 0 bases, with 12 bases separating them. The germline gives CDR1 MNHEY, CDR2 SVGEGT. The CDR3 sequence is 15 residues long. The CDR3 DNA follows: TGTGCCAGCAGACGCCGGGTCAATAGCAATCAGCCCCAGCATTTT. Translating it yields CASRRRVNSNQPQHF.

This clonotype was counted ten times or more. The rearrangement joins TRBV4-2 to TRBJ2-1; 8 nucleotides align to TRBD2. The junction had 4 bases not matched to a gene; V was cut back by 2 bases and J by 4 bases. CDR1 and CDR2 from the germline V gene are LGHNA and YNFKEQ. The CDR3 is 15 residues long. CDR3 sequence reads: CASSQSSGFYNEQFF. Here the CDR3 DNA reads TGTGCCAGCAGCCAATCTAGCGGGTTTTACAATGAGCAGTTCTTC.

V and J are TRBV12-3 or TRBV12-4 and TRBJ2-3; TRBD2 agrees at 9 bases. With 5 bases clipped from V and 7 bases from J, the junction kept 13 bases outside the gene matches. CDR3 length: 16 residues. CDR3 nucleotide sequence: TGTGCCAGCAGTCTATGGGGGCGGGGGGGCGGGAATACGCAGTATTTT. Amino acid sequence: CASSLWGRGGGNTQYF.

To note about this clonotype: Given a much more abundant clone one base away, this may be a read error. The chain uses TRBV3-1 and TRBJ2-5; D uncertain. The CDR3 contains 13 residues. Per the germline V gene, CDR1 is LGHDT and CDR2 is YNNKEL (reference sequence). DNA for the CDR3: TGTGCCAGCAGCCAAGCCCTAGAAGATACCCAGTACTTC. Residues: CASSQALEDTQYF.

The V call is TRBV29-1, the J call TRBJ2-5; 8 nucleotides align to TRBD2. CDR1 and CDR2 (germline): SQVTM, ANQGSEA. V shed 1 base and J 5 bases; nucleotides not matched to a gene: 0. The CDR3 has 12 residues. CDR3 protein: CSVEAGGETQYF. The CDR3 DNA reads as TGCAGCGTTGAAGCGGGAGGGGAGACCCAGTACTTC.

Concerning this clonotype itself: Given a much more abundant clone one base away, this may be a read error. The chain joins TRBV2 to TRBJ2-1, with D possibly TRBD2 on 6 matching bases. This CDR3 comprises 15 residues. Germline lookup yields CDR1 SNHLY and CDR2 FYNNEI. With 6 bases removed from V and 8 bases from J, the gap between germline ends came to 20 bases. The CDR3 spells CASSLLAEVVHEQFF. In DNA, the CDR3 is TGTGCCAGCAGCCTTTTAGCGGAAGTCGTCCATGAGCAGTTCTTC.

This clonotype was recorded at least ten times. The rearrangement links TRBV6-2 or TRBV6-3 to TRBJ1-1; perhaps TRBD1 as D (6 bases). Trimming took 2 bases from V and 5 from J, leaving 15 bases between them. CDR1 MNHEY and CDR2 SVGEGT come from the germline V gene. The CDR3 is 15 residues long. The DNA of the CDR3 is TGTGCCAGCAGTTACCGGCCAACAGGGAGTACTGAAGCTTTCTTT. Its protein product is CASSYRPTGSTEAFF.

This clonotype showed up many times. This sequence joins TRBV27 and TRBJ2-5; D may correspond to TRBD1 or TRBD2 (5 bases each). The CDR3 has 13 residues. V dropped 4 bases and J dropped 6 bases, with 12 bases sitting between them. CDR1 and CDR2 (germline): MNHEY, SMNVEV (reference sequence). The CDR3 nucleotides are TGTGCCAGCAGTTCGCGTGGGACGAAGACCCAGTACTTC. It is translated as CASSSRGTKTQYF.

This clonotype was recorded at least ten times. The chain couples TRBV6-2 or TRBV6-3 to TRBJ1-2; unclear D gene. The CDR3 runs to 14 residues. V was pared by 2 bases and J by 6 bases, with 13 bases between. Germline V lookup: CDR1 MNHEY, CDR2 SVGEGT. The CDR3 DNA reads TGTGCCAGCAGTTACGCCCCTGTGGCCCATGGCTACACCTTC. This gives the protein CASSYAPVAHGYTF.

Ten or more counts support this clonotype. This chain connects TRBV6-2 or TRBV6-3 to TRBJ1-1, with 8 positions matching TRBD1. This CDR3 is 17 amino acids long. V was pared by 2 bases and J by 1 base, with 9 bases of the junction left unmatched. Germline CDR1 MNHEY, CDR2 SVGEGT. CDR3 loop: CASSYRRTGKRNTEAFF. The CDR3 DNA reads TGTGCCAGCAGTTACCGCCGGACAGGGAAAAGGAACACTGAAGCTTTCTTT.

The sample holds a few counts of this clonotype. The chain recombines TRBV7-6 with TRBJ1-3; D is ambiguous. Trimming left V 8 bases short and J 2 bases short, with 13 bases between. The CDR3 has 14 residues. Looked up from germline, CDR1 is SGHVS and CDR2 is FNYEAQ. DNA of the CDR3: TGTGCCAGCGCCACCGGGCGAGCTGGAAACACCATATATTTT. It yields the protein CASATGRAGNTIYF.

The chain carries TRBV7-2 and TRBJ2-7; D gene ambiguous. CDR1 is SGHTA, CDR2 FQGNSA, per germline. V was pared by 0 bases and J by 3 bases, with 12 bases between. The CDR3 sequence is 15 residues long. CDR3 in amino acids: CASSLAKGPSYEQYF. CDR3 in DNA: TGTGCCAGCAGCTTAGCGAAGGGCCCGAGCTACGAGCAGTACTTC. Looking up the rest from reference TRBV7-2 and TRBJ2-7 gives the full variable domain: GAGVSQSPSNKVTEKGKDVELRCDPISGHTALYWYRQSLGQGLEFLIYFQGNSAPDKSGLPSDRFSAERTGGSVSTLTIQRTQQEDSAVYLCASSLAKGPSYEQYFGPGTRLTVT.

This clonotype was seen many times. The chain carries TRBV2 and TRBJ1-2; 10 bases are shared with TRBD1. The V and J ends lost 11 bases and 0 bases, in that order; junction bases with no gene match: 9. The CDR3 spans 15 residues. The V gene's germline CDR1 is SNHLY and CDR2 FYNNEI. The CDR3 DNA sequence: TGTGCCGTACCGGGACAGGGGCGGGCTAACTATGGCTACACCTTC. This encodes CAVPGQGRANYGYTF.